This TCR beta chain was identified during a study of OX40 agonist ivuxolimab in advanced cancers. Overall study: One patient with hepatocellular carcinoma and two with cutaneous melanoma, three in all, had partial responses.

In the case of this clone: The target antigen is unknown.

Profiled with immunoSEQ multiplex PCR; TCRdb holds only in-frame clones, not every one. The table has approximately 20,000 clones, approximately 78% seen once. Overall study findings and caveats: Both blood CD4+ and CD8+ T cells showed clonal growth by week 6 at 0.1 to 3.0 mg/kg.

This CDR3 contains 14 residues. Trimming removed 10 bases from V and 7 bases from J, with 20 bases in between. Germline values: CDR1 ENHRY, CDR2 SYGVKD. The specimen was CD4+ or CD8+ T cells sorted from blood, collected in a trial of the OX40 agonist ivuxolimab. The clonotype was recovered from an adult with an advanced solid tumor such as melanoma, head and neck, liver or kidney cancer. The chain links TRBV10-3 to TRBJ2-1, with D possibly matching TRBD2 (7 bases). Here the CDR3 reads CATAEGGAINEQFF. The CDR3 bases are TGTGCCACGGCGGAGGGGGGGGCCATTAATGAGCAGTTCTTC.